The 20 T cell receptor beta chains below were found in one sample sequenced in a study of blood T cells in healthy people across ages. With a J-beta primer mix and a sample-barcoded 5' primer, a second PCR ran about 6 to 11 cycles. TCRdb used MiXCR to reprocess the 5' RACE reads, holding one entry per CDR3 protein. Altogether 1.5 million to 2 million distinct CDR3 sequences are present, 25% to 30% being singletons, with the ten largest covering more than 6%. Sequenced input: blood. The receptor source for this set is a woman younger than 45 in good health.

The chain combines TRBV20-1 with TRBJ1-2, with TRBD1 as a possible D gene (6 bases). The ends were cut back, 6 bases at V and 8 bases at J, with 25 bases in the middle. The CDR3 consists of 15 residues. Per germline, CDR1 DFQATT and CDR2 SNEGSKA (reference sequence). In nucleotides, the CDR3 is TGCAGTGCCAGGACCGGGACACTCTCAACCAACGGCTACACCTTC. It is translated as CSARTGTLSTNGYTF.

This clonotype was counted at least ten times. V and J are TRBV12-3 or TRBV12-4 and TRBJ2-7; 11 bases map to TRBD1. Unmatched junction bases numbered 10, after V lost 4 bases and J lost 5 bases. The CDR3 consists of 16 residues. CDR3 DNA: TGTGCCAGCAGTTCGACGGACAGGGGGCGCTTCCACGAGCAGTACTTC. Amino acids: CASSSTDRGRFHEQYF.

The J gene is TRBJ2-7, the V gene TRBV5-5; D is possibly TRBD2 (6 bases). The V and J ends lost 4 bases and 4 bases respectively, with 21 bases between them. CDR3 length equals 16 residues. From germline, CDR1 is SGHKS and CDR2 YYEKEE (reference sequence). The CDR3 nucleotides read TGTGCCAGCAGCCCCGGGACTTCCGGCAGGGAATACGAGCAGTACTTC. Translation gives CASSPGTSGREYEQYF.

This clonotype was seen repeatedly, ten times or more. The rearrangement joins TRBV27 to TRBJ2-7, with 9 bases identical to TRBD1. The CDR3 length is 13 residues. V gave up 5 bases and J gave up 6 bases; unmatched junction bases: 5. CDR1 and CDR2 from the germline V gene are MNHEY and SMNVEV (reference sequence). The CDR3 is CASSHGTGFEQYF. CDR3 in DNA: TGTGCCAGCAGTCACGGGACAGGGTTCGAGCAGTACTTC.

This clonotype has a count of ten or more. V usage is TRBV20-1 and J usage is TRBJ2-6; D assignment may be TRBD1 or TRBD2 (5 bases each). CDR3 size: 15 residues. Germline values: CDR1 DFQATT, CDR2 SNEGSKA (reference sequence). V was shortened by 0 bases and J by 4 bases, with 10 bases between the two germline ends. CDR3 region: CSARDPGAGANVLTF. The CDR3 region has the DNA TGCAGTGCTAGAGATCCCGGGGCCGGGGCCAACGTCCTGACTTTC.

The chain uses TRBV9 and TRBJ2-1, with D perhaps matching TRBD1 (7 bases). The CDR3 runs to 15 residues. Germline-derived CDR1 and CDR2 are SGDLS and YYNGEE. V was pared by 4 bases and J by 6 bases, with 17 bases between. The CDR3 DNA sequence: TGTGCCAGCAGCCCCGCAGGGGGGAGCTCCAATGAGCAGTTCTTC. This gives the protein CASSPAGGSSNEQFF.

This clonotype has more than one count but fewer than ten. This sequence joins TRBV9 and TRBJ2-1, with D hard to call. The CDR3 has 13 amino acids. CDR1 and CDR2 from the germline V gene are SGDLS and YYNGEE. Trimming removed 3 bases from V and 3 bases from J, with 7 bases in between. The CDR3 spells CASSEGLYNEQFF. DNA for the CDR3: TGTGCCAGCAGCGAGGGCCTCTACAATGAGCAGTTCTTC.

This clonotype was counted a single time. V gene TRBV4-3 combines with J gene TRBJ2-3, with TRBD2 identical over 11 bases. The CDR3 runs 18 residues. Germline trimming cut 0 bases from V and 2 bases from J; bases unmatched to any gene: 7. Germline V gene lookup returns CDR1 LGHNA and CDR2 YSLEER. CDR3 bases: TGCGCCAGCAGCCAAGATCTGATACTAGCGGGGGTCACAGATACGCAGTATTTT. Residues: CASSQDLILAGVTDTQYF.

The V and J genes are TRBV27 and TRBJ2-7; 12 bases match TRBD2. J lost 5 bases, V lost 5 bases, and 7 bases had no gene match. This CDR3 has 15 residues. Germline CDR1 MNHEY, CDR2 SMNVEV (reference sequence). CDR3 loop: CASSLQLAGGHEQYF. As DNA, the CDR3 is TGTGCCAGCAGTCTCCAACTAGCGGGAGGCCACGAGCAGTACTTC.

A word on this clonotype: A read error may be the cause here, since a much bigger clone is one base away. The chain employs TRBV27 and TRBJ1-5; TRBD1 agrees at 10 bases. Unmatched junction bases numbered 5, after V lost 3 bases and J lost 9 bases. CDR1 MNHEY and CDR2 SMNVEV come from the germline V gene (reference sequence). The CDR3 has 14 amino acids. CDR3 protein: CASSLGQGIRPQHF. The CDR3 nucleotides are TGTGCCAGCAGTTTGGGACAGGGGATTCGGCCCCAGCATTTT.

J is TRBJ2-3 and V is TRBV7-2, with 9 bases fitting TRBD2. The CDR3 totals 15 residues. J gave up 6 bases and V 7 bases, and 11 bases lay outside the gene matches. Germline lookup yields CDR1 SGHTA and CDR2 FQGNSA. Written as DNA, the CDR3 is TGTGCCAGCACGAGAGCGGGGGGCGATCGGGATACGCAGTATTTT. Translating gives CASTRAGGDRDTQYF.

This clonotype occurred once. The chain is built from TRBV24-1 and TRBJ2-1; 11 bases line up with TRBD1. The CDR3 consists of 16 residues. Germline-derived CDR1 and CDR2 are KGHDR and SFDVKD. V lost 3 bases, J lost 6 bases, and 6 bases stayed unmatched. This chain's CDR3 is CATSDGGQGGFNEQFF. The DNA of the CDR3 is TGTGCCACCAGTGATGGGGGACAGGGGGGGTTCAATGAGCAGTTCTTC.

On this clonotype itself: A much larger clone sits a single nucleotide away, making a read error possible. This chain connects TRBV5-1 to TRBJ2-5; 11 bases are shared with TRBD1. The J call is doubtful: the DNA matches TRBJ2-7 better. The CDR3 is 13 amino acids. Germline V CDR1 and CDR2: SGHRS, YFSETQ. The CDR3 DNA follows: TGCGCCAGCGGCTCGGACAGGGGGCGCGAGCAGTACTTC. Translation gives CASGSDRGREQYF.

The rearrangement links TRBV2 to TRBJ1-4, with 8 nucleotides matching TRBD1. There are 14 residues in the CDR3. Trimming took 8 bases from V and 7 from J; bases not matched to a gene: 9. CDR1 is SNHLY, CDR2 FYNNEI, per germline. CDR3: CASGSQGAREKLFF. The CDR3 DNA follows: TGTGCCAGCGGATCTCAGGGGGCGCGTGAAAAACTGTTTTTT.

This rearrangement joins TRBV20-1 to TRBJ2-1; 8 nucleotides agree with TRBD2. CDR1 DFQATT and CDR2 SNEGSKA come from the germline V gene (reference sequence). CDR3 length: 13 residues. V trimming: 4 bases; J trimming: 5 bases; junction bases outside the gene matches: 4. CDR3 sequence (DNA): TGCAGTGCTATGAGCGGGGGTGACAATGAGCAGTTCTTC. Its translation: CSAMSGGDNEQFF.

The CDR3 DNA reads as TGTGCCAGCAGTGAAAGGGCTAGCGGGGACAATGAGCAGTTCTTC. Protein: CASSERASGDNEQFF. V and J are TRBV6-1 and TRBJ2-1; TRBD2 agrees at 9 bases. Germline V lookup: CDR1 MNHNS, CDR2 SASEGT. V lost 2 bases and J lost 5; bases outside the gene matches: 4. CDR3 size: 15 residues.

This clonotype was seen a few times. This chain links TRBV20-1 with TRBJ1-2; D remains ambiguous. Germline CDR1 DFQATT, CDR2 SNEGSKA (reference sequence). Trimming left V 0 bases short and J 8 bases short, with 7 bases between. The CDR3 extends over 11 amino acids. The CDR3 DNA reads TGCAGTGCTAGAGATTTCAGGGGCTACACCTTC. Translation gives CSARDFRGYTF.

In its sample, this clonotype was seen many times. This chain joins TRBV12-3 or TRBV12-4 and TRBJ2-7; the D is unclear. The ends were cut back, 5 bases at V and 2 bases at J, with 7 bases in the middle. The CDR3 has 12 amino acids. The CDR3 DNA follows: TGTGCCAGCAGTCGGACCCCCTACGAGCAGTACTTC. This gives the protein CASSRTPYEQYF.

Concerning this clonotype itself: The germline gene is not matched at one end of the junction; a read error may be the cause. The chain joins TRBV5-5 to TRBJ2-1; no definite D call. Germline CDR1 SGHKS, CDR2 YYEKEE (reference sequence). CDR3 length: 13 amino acids. CDR3 in amino acids: CVSSFRAYNEQFF. CDR3 sequence (DNA): TGTGTCAGCAGCTTTAGAGCTTACAATGAGCAGTTCTTC. The variable domain in full, with the rest retrieved from reference TRBV5-5 and TRBJ2-1, is DAGVTQSPTHLIKTRGQQVTLRCSPISGHKSVSWYQQVLGQGPQFIFQYYEKEERGRGNFPDRFSARQFPNYSSELNVNALLLGDSALYLCVSSFRAYNEQFFGPGTRLTVL.

This clonotype was observed many times. The V and J genes are TRBV20-1 and TRBJ2-7; D unresolved. The germline V gene has CDR1 DFQATT and CDR2 SNEGSKA (reference sequence). This CDR3 contains 14 residues. V shed 4 bases and J shed 6 bases, with 19 bases lying between them. The CDR3 loop is CSAKPPQDLSEQYF. For the CDR3, the DNA is TGCAGTGCTAAACCCCCGCAGGACCTCTCCGAGCAGTACTTC.